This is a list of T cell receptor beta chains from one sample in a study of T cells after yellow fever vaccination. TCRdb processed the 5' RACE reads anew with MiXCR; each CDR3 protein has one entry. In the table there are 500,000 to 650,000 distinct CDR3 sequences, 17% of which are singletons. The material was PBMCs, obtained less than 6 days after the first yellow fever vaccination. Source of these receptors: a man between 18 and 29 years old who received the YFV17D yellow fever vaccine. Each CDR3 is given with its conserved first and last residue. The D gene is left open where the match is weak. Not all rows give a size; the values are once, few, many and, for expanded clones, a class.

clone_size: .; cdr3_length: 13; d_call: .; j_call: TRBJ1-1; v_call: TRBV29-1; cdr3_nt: TGCAGCGTTGATGACAGCATGAACACTGAAGCTTTCTTT; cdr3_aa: CSVDDSMNTEAFF
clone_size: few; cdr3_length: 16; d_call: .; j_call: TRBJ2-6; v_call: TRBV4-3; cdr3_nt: TGCGCCAGCAGCCAAGATCATGCCTCTGGGGCCAACGTCCTGACTTTC; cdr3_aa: CASSQDHASGANVLTF
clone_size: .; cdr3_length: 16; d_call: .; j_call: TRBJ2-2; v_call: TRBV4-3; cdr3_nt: TGCGCCAGCAGCCAAGATGTTTCAGGGCGGTCCGGGGAGCTGTTTTTT; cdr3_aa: CASSQDVSGRSGELFF
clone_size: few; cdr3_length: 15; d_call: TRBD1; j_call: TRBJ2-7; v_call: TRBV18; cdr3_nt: TGTGCCAGCTCACCAAGGGGGCCGGACGCGGACGAGCAGTACTTC; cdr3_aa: CASSPRGPDADEQYF
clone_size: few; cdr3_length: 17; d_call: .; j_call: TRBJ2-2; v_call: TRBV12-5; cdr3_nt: TGTGCTAGTGGTTTTTTAGCGGCTACCCCGAACACCGGGGAGCTGTTTTTT; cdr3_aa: CASGFLAATPNTGELFF
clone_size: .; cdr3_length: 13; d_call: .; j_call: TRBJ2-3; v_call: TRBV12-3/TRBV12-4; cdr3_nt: TGTGCCAGCAGACACAGGGACACAGATACGCAGTATTTT; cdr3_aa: CASRHRDTDTQYF
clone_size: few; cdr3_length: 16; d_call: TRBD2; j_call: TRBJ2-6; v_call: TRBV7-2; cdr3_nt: TGTGCCAGCAGACCGGGAGGAAGCTCTGGGGCCAACGTCCTGACTTTC; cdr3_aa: CASRPGGSSGANVLTF
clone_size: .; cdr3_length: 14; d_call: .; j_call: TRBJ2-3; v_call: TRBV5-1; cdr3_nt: TGCGCCAGCAGCACCGGACTTGTCACAGATACGCAGTATTTT; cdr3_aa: CASSTGLVTDTQYF
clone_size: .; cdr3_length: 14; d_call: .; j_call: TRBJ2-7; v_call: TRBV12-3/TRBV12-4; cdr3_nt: TGTGCCAGCAGGCCAGGAGGTACGACCTACGAGCAGTACTTC; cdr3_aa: CASRPGGTTYEQYF
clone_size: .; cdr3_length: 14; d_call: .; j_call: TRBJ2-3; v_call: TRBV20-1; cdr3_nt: TGCAGTGCCAGGGAGGGGAGGGGGACAGATACGCAGTATTTT; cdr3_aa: CSAREGRGTDTQYF
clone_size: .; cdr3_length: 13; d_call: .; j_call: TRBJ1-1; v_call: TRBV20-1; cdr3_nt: TGCAGTGCCCCAACAGGGTCATCTACTGAAGCTTTCTTT; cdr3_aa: CSAPTGSSTEAFF
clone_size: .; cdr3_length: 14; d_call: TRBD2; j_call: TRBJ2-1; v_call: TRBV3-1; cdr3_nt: TGTGCCAGCCGGGAACTAGCGGGGTCCAATGAGCAGTTCTTC; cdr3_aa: CASRELAGSNEQFF
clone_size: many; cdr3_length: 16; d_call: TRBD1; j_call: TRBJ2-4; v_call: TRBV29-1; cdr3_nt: TGCAGCGTCGGCCCGGGACAGACTGTAGCCAAAAACATTCAGTACTTC; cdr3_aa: CSVGPGQTVAKNIQYF
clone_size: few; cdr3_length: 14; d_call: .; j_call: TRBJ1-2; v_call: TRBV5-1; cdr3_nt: TGCGCCAGCAGCTTGGTCGACGGAAACTATGGCTACACCTTC; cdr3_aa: CASSLVDGNYGYTF
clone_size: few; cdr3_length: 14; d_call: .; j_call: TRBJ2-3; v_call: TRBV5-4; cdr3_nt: TGTGCCAGCAGCTTTCCTGGGGGGCCGGGATCGCAGTATTTT; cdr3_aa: CASSFPGGPGSQYF
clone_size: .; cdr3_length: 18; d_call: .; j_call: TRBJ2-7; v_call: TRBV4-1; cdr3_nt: TGCGCCAGCAGCCAAGTATTTGTACTGGGGGAGACCTCCTACGAGCAGTACTTC; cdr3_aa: CASSQVFVLGETSYEQYF
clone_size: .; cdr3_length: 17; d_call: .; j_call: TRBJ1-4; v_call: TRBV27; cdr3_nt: TGTGCCAGCAGTTTCCGTTTGTCTCGGGGGTACGGTGAAAAACTGTTTTTT; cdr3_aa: CASSFRLSRGYGEKLFF
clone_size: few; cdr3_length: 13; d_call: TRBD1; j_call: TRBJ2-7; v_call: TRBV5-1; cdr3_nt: TGCGCCAGCAGCTTGGACAGGGGACACGAGCAGTACTTC; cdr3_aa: CASSLDRGHEQYF
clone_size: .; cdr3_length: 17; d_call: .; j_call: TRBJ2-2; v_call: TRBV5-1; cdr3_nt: TGCGCCAGCAGCTTAGCCGCGGGACGGATGAACACCGGGGAGCTGTTTTTT; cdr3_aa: CASSLAAGRMNTGELFF
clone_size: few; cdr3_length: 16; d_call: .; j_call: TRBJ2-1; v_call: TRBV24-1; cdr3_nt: TGTGCCACCAGTGATTCATGGGGTGCTACCTACAATGAGCAGTTCTTC; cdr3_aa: CATSDSWGATYNEQFF
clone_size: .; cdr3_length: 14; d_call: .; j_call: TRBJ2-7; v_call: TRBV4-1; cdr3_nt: TGCGCCAGCAGCCAAGGGGGGATCGGGAACGAGCAGTACTTC; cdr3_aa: CASSQGGIGNEQYF
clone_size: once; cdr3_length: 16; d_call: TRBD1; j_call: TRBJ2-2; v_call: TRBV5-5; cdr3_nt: TGTGCCAGCAGCTTTGATGACAGGGCCCGGACCGGGGAGCTGTTTTTT; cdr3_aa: CASSFDDRARTGELFF
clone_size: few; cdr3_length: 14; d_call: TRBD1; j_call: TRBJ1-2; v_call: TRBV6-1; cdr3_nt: TGTGCCAGCAGAATGCACGGGACAGGATATGGCTACACCTTC; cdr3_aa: CASRMHGTGYGYTF
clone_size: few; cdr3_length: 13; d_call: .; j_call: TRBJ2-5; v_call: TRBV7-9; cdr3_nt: TGTGCCAGCAGCTTAATAGGGGAAGAGACCCAGTACTTC; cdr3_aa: CASSLIGEETQYF
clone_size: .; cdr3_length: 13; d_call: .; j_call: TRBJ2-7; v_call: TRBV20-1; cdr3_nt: TGCAGTGCTTCAGGGGTCGGGGCCTACGAGCAGTACTTC; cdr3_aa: CSASGVGAYEQYF
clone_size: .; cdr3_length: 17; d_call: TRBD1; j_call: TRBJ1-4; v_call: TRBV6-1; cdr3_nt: TGTGCCAGCAGTGTCCGGCAGGGGGCGATGGTAGGGGAAAAACTGTTTTTT; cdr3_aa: CASSVRQGAMVGEKLFF
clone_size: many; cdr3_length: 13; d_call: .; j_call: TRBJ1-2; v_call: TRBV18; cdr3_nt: TGTGCCAGCTCACCGGGGCCCCGAGGTGGCTACACCTTC; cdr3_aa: CASSPGPRGGYTF
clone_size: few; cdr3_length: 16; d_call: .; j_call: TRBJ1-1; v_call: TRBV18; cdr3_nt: TGTGCCAGCTCACCGGGTGCCGCCATCATGAACACTGAAGCTTTCTTT; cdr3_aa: CASSPGAAIMNTEAFF
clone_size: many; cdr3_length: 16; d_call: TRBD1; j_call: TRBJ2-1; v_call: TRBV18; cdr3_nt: TGTGCCAGCTCACTTAATCAGGGGGCGAAGTACAATGAGCAGTTCTTC; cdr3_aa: CASSLNQGAKYNEQFF
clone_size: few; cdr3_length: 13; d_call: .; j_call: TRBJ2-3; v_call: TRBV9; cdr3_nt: TGTGCCAGCAGCGATCGGGCTCCAGATACGCAGTATTTT; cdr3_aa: CASSDRAPDTQYF
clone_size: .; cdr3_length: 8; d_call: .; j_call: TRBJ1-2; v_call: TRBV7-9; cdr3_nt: TGTGCCAGCAATGGCTACACCTTC; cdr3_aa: CASNGYTF
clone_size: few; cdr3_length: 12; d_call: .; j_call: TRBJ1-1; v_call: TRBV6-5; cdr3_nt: TGTGCCAGCAGTTACTTGGGCACTGAAGCTTTCTTT; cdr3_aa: CASSYLGTEAFF
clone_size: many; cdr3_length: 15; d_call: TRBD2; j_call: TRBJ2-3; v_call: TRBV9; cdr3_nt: TGTGCCAGCAGTACTAGCGGGGTGGGCACAGATACGCAGTATTTT; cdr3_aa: CASSTSGVGTDTQYF
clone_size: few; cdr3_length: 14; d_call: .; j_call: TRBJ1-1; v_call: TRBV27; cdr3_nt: TGTGCCAGCGGGGATCCAGCCGTGAGCACTGAAGCTTTCTTT; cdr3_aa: CASGDPAVSTEAFF
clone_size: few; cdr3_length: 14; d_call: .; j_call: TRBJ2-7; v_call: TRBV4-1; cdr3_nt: TGCGCCAGCAGCCAACGGTCCGACTCCTACGAGCAGTACTTC; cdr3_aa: CASSQRSDSYEQYF
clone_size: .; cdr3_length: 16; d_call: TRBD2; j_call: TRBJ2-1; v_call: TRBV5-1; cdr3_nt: TGCGCCAGCAGCCCGGGACTAGCGGGGTCCTACAATGAGCAGTTCTTC; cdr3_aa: CASSPGLAGSYNEQFF
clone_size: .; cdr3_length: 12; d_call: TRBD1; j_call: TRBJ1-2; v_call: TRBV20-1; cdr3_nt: TGCAGTGCCAGGGACAGGGTCGACGGCTACGGCTTC; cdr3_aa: CSARDRVDGYGF
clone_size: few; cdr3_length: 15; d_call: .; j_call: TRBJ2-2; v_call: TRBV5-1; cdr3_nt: TGCGCCAGCAGCTTTAATAGAGGGGAATCCGGGGAGCTGTTTTTT; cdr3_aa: CASSFNRGESGELFF
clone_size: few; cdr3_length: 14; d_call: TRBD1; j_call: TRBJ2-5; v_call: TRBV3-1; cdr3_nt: TGTGCCAGCCAAGACAGGGGGAATCGGGAGACCCAGTACTTC; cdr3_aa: CASQDRGNRETQYF
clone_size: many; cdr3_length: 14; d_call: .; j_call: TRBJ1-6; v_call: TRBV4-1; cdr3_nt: TGCGCCAGCAGCCAGGATCGGAGGAATTCACCCCTCCACTTT; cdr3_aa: CASSQDRRNSPLHF
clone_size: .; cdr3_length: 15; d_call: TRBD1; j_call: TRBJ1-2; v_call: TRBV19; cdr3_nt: TGTGCCAGTAGTAAAGCGGGACAGGGGAACTATGGCTACACCTTC; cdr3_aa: CASSKAGQGNYGYTF
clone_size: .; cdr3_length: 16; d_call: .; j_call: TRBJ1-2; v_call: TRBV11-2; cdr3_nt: TGTGCCAGCAGCTCTAATCAGGGGAAGTATAACTATGGCTACACCTTC; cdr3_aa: CASSSNQGKYNYGYTF
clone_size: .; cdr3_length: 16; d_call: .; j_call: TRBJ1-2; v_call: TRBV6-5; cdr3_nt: TGTGCCAGCAGTTCGGGCGAAAGGGGCCTATACTATGGCTACACCTTC; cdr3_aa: CASSSGERGLYYGYTF
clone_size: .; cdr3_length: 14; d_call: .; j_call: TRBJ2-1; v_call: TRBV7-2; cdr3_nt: TGTGCCAGCAGCTTAGCCAGGGGGGCCAATGAGCAGTTCTTC; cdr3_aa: CASSLARGANEQFF
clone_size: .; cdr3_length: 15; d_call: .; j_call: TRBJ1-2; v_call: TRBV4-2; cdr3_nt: TGTGCCAGCAGCCAAGGTTCGGGTGCCAACTATGGCTACACCTTC; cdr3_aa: CASSQGSGANYGYTF
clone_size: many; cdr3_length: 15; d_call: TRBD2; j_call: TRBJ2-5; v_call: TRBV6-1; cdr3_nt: TGTGCCAGCAGCCCACTAGCGGGGGCCCAAGAGACCCAGTACTTC; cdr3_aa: CASSPLAGAQETQYF
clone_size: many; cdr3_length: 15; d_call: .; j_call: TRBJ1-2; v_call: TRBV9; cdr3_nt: TGTGCCAGCAGCGCTCCGGGCCCAACGGACTATGGCTACACCTTC; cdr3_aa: CASSAPGPTDYGYTF
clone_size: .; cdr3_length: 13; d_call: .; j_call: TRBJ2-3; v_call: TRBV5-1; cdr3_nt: TGCGCCAGCAGCCCCTCAGACACAGATACGCAGTATTTT; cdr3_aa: CASSPSDTDTQYF
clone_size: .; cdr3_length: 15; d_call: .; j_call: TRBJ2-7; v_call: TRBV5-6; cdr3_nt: TGTGCCAGCAGCTTGATTGGCGGGGTGCCCAACGAGCAGTACTTC; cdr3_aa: CASSLIGGVPNEQYF
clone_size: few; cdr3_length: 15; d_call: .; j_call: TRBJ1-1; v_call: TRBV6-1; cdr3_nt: TGTGCCAGCATGCCATACGGCCCCCCGAACCCTGAAGCTTTCTTT; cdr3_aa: CASMPYGPPNPEAFF
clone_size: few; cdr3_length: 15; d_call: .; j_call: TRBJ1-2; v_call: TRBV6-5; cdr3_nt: TGTGCCAGCAAACAGGGAAATGGTCCTAACTATGGCTACACCTTC; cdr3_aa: CASKQGNGPNYGYTF
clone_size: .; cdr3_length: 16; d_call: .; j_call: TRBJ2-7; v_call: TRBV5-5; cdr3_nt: TGTGCCAGCAGTTTTACCCCGGGACCCGGGACCTACGAGCAGTACTTC; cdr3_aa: CASSFTPGPGTYEQYF